Listed here is a single T cell receptor (beta chain). These data are taken from a study of T cells in Graves' hyperthyroidism and ophthalmopathy. Amplification targeted TCR beta CDR3 regions from RNA transcripts. With the HTBI primer set, the TCR CDR3 went through a first round of RT-PCR. TCRdb analysed the multiplex PCR reads with MiXCR anew, one entry per CDR3 protein. Counted here are under 350,000 distinct CDR3 sequences, about a sixth occurring once; the ten biggest clones make up around 57%. V gave up 2 bases and J gave up 7 bases; unmatched junction bases: 8. The germline gives CDR1 SGHRS, CDR2 YFSETQ. The length of the CDR3 is 16 residues.

The V and J genes are TRBV5-1 and TRBJ2-3; 12 bases line up with TRBD2. The sequenced sample consisted of blood. The receptor comes from a woman in her fifties or sixties with Graves' ophthalmopathy. In DNA form, the CDR3 reads TGCGCCAGCAGCTTCGACCCTAGCGGGGGGGCATATACGCAGTATTTT. Translated, it gives CASSFDPSGGAYTQYF.